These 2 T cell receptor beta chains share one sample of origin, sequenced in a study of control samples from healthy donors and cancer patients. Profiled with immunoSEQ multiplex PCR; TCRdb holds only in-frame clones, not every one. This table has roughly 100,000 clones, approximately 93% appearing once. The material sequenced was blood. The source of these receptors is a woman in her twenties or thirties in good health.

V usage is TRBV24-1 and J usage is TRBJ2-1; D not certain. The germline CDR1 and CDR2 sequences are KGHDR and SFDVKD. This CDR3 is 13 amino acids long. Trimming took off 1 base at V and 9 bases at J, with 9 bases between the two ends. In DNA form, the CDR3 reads TGTGCCACCAGTGATTTTAATCGCGGTGAGCAGTTCTTC. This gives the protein CATSDFNRGEQFF.

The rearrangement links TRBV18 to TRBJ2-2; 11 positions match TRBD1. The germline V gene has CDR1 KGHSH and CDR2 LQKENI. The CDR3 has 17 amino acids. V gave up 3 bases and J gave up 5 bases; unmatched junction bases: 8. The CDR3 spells CASSPDRGLIGTGELFF. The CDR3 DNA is TGTGCCAGCTCACCGGACAGGGGGCTCATTGGGACCGGGGAGCTGTTTTTT.